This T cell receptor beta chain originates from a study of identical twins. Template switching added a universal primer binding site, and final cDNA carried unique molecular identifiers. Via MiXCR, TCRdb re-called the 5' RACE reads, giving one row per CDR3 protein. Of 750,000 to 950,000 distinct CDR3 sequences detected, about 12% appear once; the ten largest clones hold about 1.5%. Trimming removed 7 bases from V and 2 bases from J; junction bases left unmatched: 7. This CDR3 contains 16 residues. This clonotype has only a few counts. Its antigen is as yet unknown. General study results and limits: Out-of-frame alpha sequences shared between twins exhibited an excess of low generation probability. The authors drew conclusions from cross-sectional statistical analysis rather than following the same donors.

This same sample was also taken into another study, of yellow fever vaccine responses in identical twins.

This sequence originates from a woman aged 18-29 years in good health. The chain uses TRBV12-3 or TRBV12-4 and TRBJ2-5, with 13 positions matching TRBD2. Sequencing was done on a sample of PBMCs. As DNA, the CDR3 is TGTGCCAGCACCCCCGGGACTAGCGGGGTACAAGAGACCCAGTACTTC. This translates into CASTPGTSGVQETQYF.